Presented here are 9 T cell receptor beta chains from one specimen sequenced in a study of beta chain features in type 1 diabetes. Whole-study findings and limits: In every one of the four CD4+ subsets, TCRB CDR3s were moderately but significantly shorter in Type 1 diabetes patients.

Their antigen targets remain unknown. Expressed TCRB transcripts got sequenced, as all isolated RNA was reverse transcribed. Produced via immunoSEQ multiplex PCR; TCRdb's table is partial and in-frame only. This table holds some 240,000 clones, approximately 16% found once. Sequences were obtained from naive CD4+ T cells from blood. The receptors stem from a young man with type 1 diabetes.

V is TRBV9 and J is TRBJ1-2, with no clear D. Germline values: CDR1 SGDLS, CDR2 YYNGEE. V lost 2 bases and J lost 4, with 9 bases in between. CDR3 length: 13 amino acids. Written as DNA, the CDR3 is TGTGCCAGCAGCGTCGGGGTCGCCTATGGCTACACCTTC. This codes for CASSVGVAYGYTF. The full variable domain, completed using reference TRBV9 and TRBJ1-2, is DSGVTQTPKHLITATGQRVTLRCSPRSGDLSVYWYQQSLDQGLQFLIQYYNGEERAKGNILERFSAQQFPDLHSELNLSSLELGDSALYFCASSVGVAYGYTFGSGTRLTVV.

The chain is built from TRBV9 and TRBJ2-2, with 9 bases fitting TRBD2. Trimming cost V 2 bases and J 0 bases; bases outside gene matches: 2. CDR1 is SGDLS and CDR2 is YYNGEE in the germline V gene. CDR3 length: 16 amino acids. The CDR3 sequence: CASSVTSGANTGELFF. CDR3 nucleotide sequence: TGTGCCAGCAGCGTGACTAGCGGAGCGAACACCGGGGAGCTGTTTTTT.

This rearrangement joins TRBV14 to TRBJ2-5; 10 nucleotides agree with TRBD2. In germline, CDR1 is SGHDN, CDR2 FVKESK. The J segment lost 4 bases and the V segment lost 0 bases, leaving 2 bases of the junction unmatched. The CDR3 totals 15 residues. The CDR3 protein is CASSQDRLAGETQYF. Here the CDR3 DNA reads TGTGCCAGCAGCCAAGATCGACTAGCGGGAGAGACCCAGTACTTC.

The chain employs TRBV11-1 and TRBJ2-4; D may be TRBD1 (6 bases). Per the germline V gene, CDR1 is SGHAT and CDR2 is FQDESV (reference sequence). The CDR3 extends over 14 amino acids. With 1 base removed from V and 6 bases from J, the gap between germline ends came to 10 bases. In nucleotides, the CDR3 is TGTGCCAGCAGCTTAGTAGGACAGATAAACATTCAGTACTTC. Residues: CASSLVGQINIQYF.

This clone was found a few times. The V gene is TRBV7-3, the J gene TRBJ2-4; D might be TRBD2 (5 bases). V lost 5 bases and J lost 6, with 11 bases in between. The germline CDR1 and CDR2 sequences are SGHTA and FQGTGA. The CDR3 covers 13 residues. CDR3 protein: CASSLGGGNIQYF. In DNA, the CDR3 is TGTGCCAGCAGCCTCGGAGGTGGAAACATTCAGTACTTC.

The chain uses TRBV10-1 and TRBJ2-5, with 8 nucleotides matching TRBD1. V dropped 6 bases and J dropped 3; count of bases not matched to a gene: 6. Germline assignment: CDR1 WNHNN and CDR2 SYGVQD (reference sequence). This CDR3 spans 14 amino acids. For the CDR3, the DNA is TGCGCCAGCAGCACGGGACAGGAAAAAGAGACCCAGTACTTC. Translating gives CASSTGQEKETQYF.

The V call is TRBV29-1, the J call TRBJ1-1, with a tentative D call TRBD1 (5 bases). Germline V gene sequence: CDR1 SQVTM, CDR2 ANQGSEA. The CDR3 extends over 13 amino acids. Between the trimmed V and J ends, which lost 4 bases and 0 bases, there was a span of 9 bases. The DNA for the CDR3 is TGCAGCGTTGGGAACAGGTTGAACACTGAAGCTTTCTTT. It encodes CSVGNRLNTEAFF.

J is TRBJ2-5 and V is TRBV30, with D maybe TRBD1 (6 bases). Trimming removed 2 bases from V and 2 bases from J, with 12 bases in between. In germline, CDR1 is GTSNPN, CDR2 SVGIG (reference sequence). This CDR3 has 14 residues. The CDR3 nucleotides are TGTGCCTGGAGTACAGGGCCCGTTCAAGAGACCCAGTACTTC. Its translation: CAWSTGPVQETQYF.

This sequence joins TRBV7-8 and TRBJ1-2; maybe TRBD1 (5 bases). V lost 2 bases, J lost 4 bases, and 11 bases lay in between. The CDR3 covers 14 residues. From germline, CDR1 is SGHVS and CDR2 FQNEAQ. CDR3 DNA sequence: TGTGCCAGCAGCTTACTTCCAGGGCCCTATGGCTACACCTTC. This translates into CASSLLPGPYGYTF.